The clone carrying this T cell receptor beta chain was found many times. The antigen remains unidentified. This sample is part of a study of human T cells and chemical hapten exposure. Overall study results and limits: Donors, who had alopecia, may show an immune response that differs from healthy people's. TCRs at high frequency, those above 1 in 1000, did not change with DPC sensitization.

TCRdb re-called the RACE reads with MiXCR, one entry per CDR3 protein. This sample has more than 85,000 distinct CDR3 sequences; 8.5% occur once, and the top ten carry just over 2.5%. Germline V gives CDR1 MDHEN, CDR2 SYDVKM. Between the trimmed V and J ends, which lost 2 bases and 5 bases, there was a span of 10 bases. This CDR3 contains 13 residues. The time point: pre-sensitization, week 0. Treatment indicated: therapeutic diphenylcyclopropenone sensitization with weekly scalp DPC. The source material was whole blood, sampled in connection with sensitization to the hapten diphenylcyclopropenone (DPC). The source of this sequence is a man aged 40-49 years with alopecia areata. Some clones in this sample may be carry-over from other donors' samples. The genes are TRBV28 and TRBJ2-7; no definite D call. CDR3 coding DNA: TGTGCCAGCAGTTTAGCTCCACACAACGAGCAGTACTTC. Protein sequence: CASSLAPHNEQYF.